These 16 T cell receptor beta chains share one sample of origin, sequenced in a study of PD-1 blockade in classical Hodgkin lymphoma. Clones were read by immunoSEQ multiplex PCR, and TCRdb kept only the in-frame ones, dropping some. The sample carries about 21,000 clones, more than 75% recorded once. Indicated time point: cycle 4 day 1 (C4D1), after 6 weeks of nivolumab. There was relapse after autologous stem cell transplantation in every patient, and there was variation in brentuximab vedotin exposure. The starting material was peripheral blood mononuclear cells (PBMCs), obtained before the fourth cycle of nivolumab. These receptors originate from a human donor with classical Hodgkin lymphoma.

This clone was counted a single time. V usage is TRBV7-9 and J usage is TRBJ1-6, with D uncertain. Per the germline V gene, CDR1 is SEHNR and CDR2 is FQNEAQ (reference sequence). This CDR3 has 13 residues. V lost 0 bases to trimming and J lost 5 bases, with 2 bases between them. The CDR3 loop reads CASSLADNSPLHF. DNA for the CDR3: TGTGCCAGCAGCTTAGCCGATAATTCACCCCTCCACTTT.

This clone is a singleton in its sample. The genes are TRBV29-1 and TRBJ2-2; a possible D gene is TRBD1 (7 bases). The CDR3 runs to 15 residues. Germline V gives CDR1 SQVTM, CDR2 ANQGSEA. V was trimmed by 3 bases and J by 3 bases, leaving 14 bases between them. The CDR3 loop reads CSVERRGQDTGELFF. For the CDR3, the DNA is TGCAGCGTTGAGAGGAGGGGGCAGGACACCGGGGAGCTGTTTTTT.

This rearrangement joins TRBV18 to TRBJ1-2; D is ambiguous. Germline V CDR1 and CDR2: KGHSH, LQKENI. V was cut by 4 bases and J by 5 bases, with 20 bases left in between. The CDR3 contains 16 residues. CDR3 nucleotides: TGTGCCAGCTCACTAAATACTGGGCAGGATGGTTATGGCTACACCTTC. Its translation is CASSLNTGQDGYGYTF.

Points on this clone: The sample carries other DNA sequences with the same CDR3. This sequence joins TRBV5-1 and TRBJ2-5; TRBD2 aligns across 11 bases. The junction had 0 bases not matched to a gene; V was cut back by 0 bases and J by 2 bases. CDR1 and CDR2 from the germline V gene are SGHRS and YFSETQ. The CDR3 length is 15 residues. The chain's CDR3 is CASSLGLAGQETQYF. The CDR3 region has the DNA TGCGCCAGCAGCTTGGGACTAGCGGGGCAAGAGACCCAGTACTTC.

The chain combines TRBV28 with TRBJ2-3, with a possible D match to TRBD2 (6 bases). CDR3 length: 17 residues. Germline CDR1 and CDR2: MDHEN and SYDVKM. Trimming left V 5 bases short and J 0 bases short, with 18 bases between. CDR3 sequence reads: CASSLGFSGTSTDTQYF. DNA for the CDR3: TGTGCCAGCAGTCTCGGGTTCTCCGGGACTAGCACAGATACGCAGTATTTT.

The chain is built from TRBV18 and TRBJ2-1, with 11 nucleotides matching TRBD2. V trimming: 3 bases; J trimming: 4 bases; junction bases outside the gene matches: 5. The CDR3 runs 16 residues. The V gene's germline CDR1 is KGHSH and CDR2 LQKENI. The CDR3 nucleotides are TGTGCCAGCTCACCCTTAGCGGGGGGGCCATACAATGAGCAGTTCTTC. This translates into CASSPLAGGPYNEQFF.

This chain joins TRBV29-1 and TRBJ2-1; 9 bases line up with TRBD2. Germline CDR1 SQVTM, CDR2 ANQGSEA. With 3 bases clipped from V and 9 bases from J, the junction kept 6 bases outside the gene matches. The CDR3 is made up of 13 amino acids. The CDR3 loop reads CSVEVSGGGEQFF. Written as DNA, the CDR3 is TGCAGCGTTGAGGTTAGCGGGGGCGGTGAGCAGTTCTTC.

This chain uses TRBV11-3 with TRBJ1-1; D is unclear. Germline V gene sequence: CDR1 SGHNT, CDR2 YENEEA. V was clipped by 0 bases and J by 0 bases, with 2 bases between them. The CDR3 totals 13 residues. This CDR3 reads CASSLEVNTEAFF. DNA of the CDR3: TGTGCCAGCAGCTTAGAAGTGAACACTGAAGCTTTCTTT.

This clone was observed a handful of times. The V call is TRBV27, the J call TRBJ1-4, with 8 bases aligning to TRBD1. The CDR3 runs 15 residues. Germline lookup yields CDR1 MNHEY and CDR2 SMNVEV (reference sequence). V lost 6 bases to trimming and J lost 8 bases; unmatched junction nucleotides: 11. CDR3 sequence reads: CASSQYRWDREKLFF. CDR3 bases: TGTGCCAGCAGCCAATACCGTTGGGACAGGGAAAAACTGTTTTTT.

This chain joins TRBV5-4 and TRBJ2-7; 7 bases are shared with TRBD2. The CDR3 consists of 13 residues. Germline V gives CDR1 SGHNT, CDR2 YYREEE (reference sequence). The V gene end was trimmed by 2 bases and the J gene end by 2 bases; junction bases not matched to a gene: 1. The CDR3 is CASSFSGTYEQYF. The CDR3 coding sequence is TGTGCCAGCAGCTTCAGCGGGACCTACGAGCAGTACTTC.

The chain couples TRBV9 to TRBJ1-5; D call uncertain. Germline CDR1 is SGDLS and CDR2 is YYNGEE. The CDR3 sequence is 11 residues long. The V end lost 2 bases, the J end lost 9 bases, and 6 bases lay between the germline ends. The CDR3, as DNA: TGTGCCAGCAGCGTTAGGAGGCCCCAGCATTTT. Encoded protein: CASSVRRPQHF.

This clone occurred once. This CDR3 is CASSIFASGNTGELFF. The CDR3 DNA reads TGTGCCAGCAGTATTTTCGCTAGCGGGAACACCGGGGAGCTGTTTTTT. V and J are TRBV28 and TRBJ2-2; 7 positions agree with TRBD2. Germline CDR1 and CDR2: MDHEN and SYDVKM. The CDR3 sequence is 16 residues long. V lost 5 bases to trimming and J lost 1 base; unmatched junction nucleotides: 7.

V and J are TRBV5-1 and TRBJ1-1, with D tentatively TRBD1 (6 bases). V was shortened by 0 bases and J by 1 base, with 10 bases between the two germline ends. Per germline, CDR1 SGHRS and CDR2 YFSETQ. The CDR3 contains 15 residues. CDR3 loop: CASSLVGGPNTEAFF. The CDR3, as DNA: TGCGCCAGCAGCTTGGTTGGGGGCCCGAACACTGAAGCTTTCTTT.

The chain's CDR3 is CSVEGDSKPQYYGYTF. CDR3 nucleotides: TGCAGCGTTGAAGGGGACAGCAAACCTCAATACTATGGCTACACCTTC. The chain carries TRBV29-1 and TRBJ1-2, with TRBD1 identical over 7 bases. Losses at the gene ends were 1 base for V and 3 bases for J; bases not matched to a gene: 11. The CDR3 loop spans 16 amino acids. Germline lookup yields CDR1 SQVTM and CDR2 ANQGSEA.

V gene TRBV12-5 combines with J gene TRBJ1-1; 7 positions match TRBD1. The germline V gene has CDR1 LGHNT and CDR2 FRNRAP. V shed 3 bases, J shed 6 bases, and the junction held 4 bases outside the gene matches. The CDR3 covers 13 residues. The CDR3 DNA sequence: TGTGCTAGTGGTTTCCAAGGGGGCCCTGAAGCTTTCTTT. Residues: CASGFQGGPEAFF.

The V call is TRBV7-2, the J call TRBJ1-5, with D unresolved. The CDR3 runs to 13 residues. V was trimmed by 1 base and J by 11 bases, leaving 12 bases between them. Germline CDR1 and CDR2: SGHTA and FQGNSA. As DNA, the CDR3 is TGTGCCAGCAGCTTAGTTCGGGAGATGTCCCAGCATTTT. This sequence encodes CASSLVREMSQHF.